Ten or more counts support the clone carrying this T cell receptor (beta chain). The antigen remains undetermined. These data are taken from a study of blood T cells in healthy people across ages. General study points: Changes in expanded clonotypes were possibly confounded, as the CMV status of donors was unknown. Investigators viewed diversity estimates from one million T cells as underestimates, the study reported.

Using a J-beta primer mix together with a sample-barcoded 5' primer, a second PCR was run for about 6 to 12 cycles. Each CDR3 protein is one row after TCRdb ran MiXCR on the 5' RACE reads. The table records 850,000 to 1,000,000 distinct CDR3 sequences, 51% of them present only once. Drawing of peripheral blood yielded 8.5 to 10 milliliters from each donor. The sequenced sample was blood. This sequence originates from a woman aged 60-75 years in good health.

DNA of the CDR3: TGTGCCAGCAGCCCAGGGGACAGGCACCAGCAGCCCCAGCATTTT. This translates into CASSPGDRHQQPQHF. The chain links TRBV28 to TRBJ1-5; 8 bases align to TRBD1. In germline, CDR1 is MDHEN, CDR2 SYDVKM. Trimming removed 6 bases from V and 7 bases from J; junction bases left unmatched: 11. CDR3 length: 15 amino acids.